What follows describes a single T cell receptor beta chain. These data belong to a study of shared T cell receptors in the human thymus. V dropped 4 bases and J dropped 5 bases, with 14 bases sitting between them. The CDR3 extends over 15 amino acids. The germline CDR1 and CDR2 sequences are MGHRA and YSYEKL. Measured with immunoSEQ multiplex PCR; TCRdb has only the in-frame clones, and not every one. This table has about 660,000 clones, more than 70% appearing once. These data also featured in a second study, about human thymus T cells. That report notes: Donation was from healthy Finnish infants who were having corrective surgery that addressed congenital heart defects. Resections from corrective heart surgery supplied the thymus tissue. Thymic and blood repertoires showed apparently biased V and J gene usage. As related research reported, thymic repertoires overlapped highly among unrelated individuals.

V gene TRBV4-1 combines with J gene TRBJ2-2, with D maybe TRBD2 (6 bases). The TCR originated in a boy under two years old with a congenital heart defect. The specimen sequenced was thymocytes. The CDR3 region has the DNA TGCGCCAGCAGCCCCGGGACTCCGGGGACCGGGGAGCTGTTTTTT. It translates to CASSPGTPGTGELFF.